The T cell receptor beta chain described here comes from a study of T cells in Graves' hyperthyroidism and ophthalmopathy. Overall study findings and caveats: Blood also carried most thyroid clonotypes expanded above 0.001.

This clonotype was counted between two and nine times. The antigen is undetermined. RNA transcripts served as the template for amplifying TCR beta CDR3 regions. The HTBI primer set served for first-round RT-PCR of the TCR CDR3. TCRdb processed the multiplex PCR reads anew with MiXCR; each CDR3 protein has one entry. The sample records 550,000 to 600,000 distinct CDR3 sequences, roughly 46% being singletons. V was cut by 6 bases and J by 8 bases, with 22 bases left in between. CDR3 length equals 15 residues. Germline CDR1 reads MNHNY; CDR2 reads SVGAGI (reference sequence). The sequenced sample was peripheral blood or thyroid tissue (not recorded which). This sequence was found in an adult woman with Graves' disease, either hyperthyroidism or ophthalmopathy (not recorded which). The chain employs TRBV6-6 and TRBJ1-2, with D possibly TRBD1 on 5 matching bases. For the CDR3, the DNA is TGTGCCAGCAGAAAAACCGGGACCCCGGACTTCGGCTACACCTTC. Translation gives CASRKTGTPDFGYTF.